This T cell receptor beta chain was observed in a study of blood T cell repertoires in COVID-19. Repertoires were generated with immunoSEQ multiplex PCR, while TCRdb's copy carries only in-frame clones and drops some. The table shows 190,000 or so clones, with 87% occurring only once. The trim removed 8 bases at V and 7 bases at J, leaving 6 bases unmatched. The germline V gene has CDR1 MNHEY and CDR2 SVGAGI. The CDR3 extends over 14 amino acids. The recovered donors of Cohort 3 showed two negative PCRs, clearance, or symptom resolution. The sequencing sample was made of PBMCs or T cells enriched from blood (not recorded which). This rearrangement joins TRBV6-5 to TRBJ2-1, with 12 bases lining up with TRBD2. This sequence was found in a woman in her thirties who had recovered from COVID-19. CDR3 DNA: TGTGCCAGCTTACTAGCGGGAGGATCAAATGAGCAGTTCTTC. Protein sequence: CASLLAGGSNEQFF.